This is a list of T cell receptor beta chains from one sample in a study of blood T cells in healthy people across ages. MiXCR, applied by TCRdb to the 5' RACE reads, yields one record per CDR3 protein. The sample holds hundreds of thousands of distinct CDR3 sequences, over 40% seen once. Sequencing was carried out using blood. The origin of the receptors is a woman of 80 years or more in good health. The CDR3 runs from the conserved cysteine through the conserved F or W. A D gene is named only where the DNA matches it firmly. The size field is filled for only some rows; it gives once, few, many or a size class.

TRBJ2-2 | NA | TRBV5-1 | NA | CASKLGDRDTGELFF | TGCGCCAGCAAATTAGGAGACCGGGACACCGGGGAGCTGTTTTTT
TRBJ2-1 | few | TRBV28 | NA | CASSPGRLAYNEQFF | TGTGCCAGCAGCCCGGGACGGTTAGCCTACAATGAGCAGTTCTTC
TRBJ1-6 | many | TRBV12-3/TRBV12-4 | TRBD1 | CASSSQDRGYSSPLHF | TGTGCCAGCAGTTCGCAGGACAGGGGTTATAGTTCACCCCTCCACTTT
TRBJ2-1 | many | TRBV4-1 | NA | CASSQGGTGIPTFF | TGCGCCAGCAGCCAAGGTGGAACCGGGATTCCGACGTTCTTC
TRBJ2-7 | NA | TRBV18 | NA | CASSQASTYEQYF | TGTGCCAGCTCCCAAGCCAGTACCTACGAGCAGTACTTC
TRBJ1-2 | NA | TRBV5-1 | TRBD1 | CASSLGQGIYGYTF | TGCGCCAGCAGCTTGGGACAGGGGATCTATGGCTACACCTTC
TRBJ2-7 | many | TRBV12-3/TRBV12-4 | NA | CASSFFQGTLHYEQYF | TGTGCCAGCAGTTTTTTTCAGGGGACCCTACACTACGAGCAGTACTTC
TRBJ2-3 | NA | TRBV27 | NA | CASSFVKDISTDTQYF | TGTGCCAGCAGTTTCGTCAAGGACATCAGCACAGATACGCAGTATTTT
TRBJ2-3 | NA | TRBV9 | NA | CASSVVRLAPSTDTQYF | TGTGCCAGCAGCGTAGTGAGGCTAGCGCCGAGCACAGATACGCAGTATTTT
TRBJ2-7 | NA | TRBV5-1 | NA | CASSPGRGVVHEQYF | TGCGCCAGCAGCCCTGGTCGGGGAGTCGTACATGAGCAGTACTTC
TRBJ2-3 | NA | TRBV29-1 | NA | CSVEEFTDTQYF | TGCAGCGTTGAGGAGTTCACAGATACGCAGTATTTT
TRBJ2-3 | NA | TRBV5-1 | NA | CASNGGASTDAQYF | TGCGCCAGCAACGGGGGCGCCAGCACAGATGCGCAGTATTTT
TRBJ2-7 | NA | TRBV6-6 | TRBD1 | CASSSRTGVKEQYF | TGTGCCAGCAGTTCCCGGACAGGGGTCAAGGAGCAGTACTTC
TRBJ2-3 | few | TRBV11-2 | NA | CASSLGLHLSTDTQYF | TGTGCCAGCAGCTTAGGACTACACCTAAGCACAGATACGCAGTATTTT
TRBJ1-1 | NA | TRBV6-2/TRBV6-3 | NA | CASSYSLGLNTEAFF | TGTGCCAGCAGTTACTCGTTGGGACTGAACACTGAAGCTTTCTTT
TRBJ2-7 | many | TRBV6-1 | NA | CASSELRGSYEQYF | TGTGCCAGCAGTGAGCTCCGGGGGTCCTACGAGCAGTACTTC
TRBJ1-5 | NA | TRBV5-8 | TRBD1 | CASSLGTGGAWQPQHF | TGTGCCAGCAGCTTGGGGACAGGGGGCGCATGGCAGCCCCAGCATTTT
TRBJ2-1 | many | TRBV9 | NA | CASSAGARSYNEQFF | TGTGCCAGCAGCGCGGGCGCCCGCTCCTACAATGAGCAGTTCTTC
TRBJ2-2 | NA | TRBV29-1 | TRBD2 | CSARTSGGVNTGELFF | TGCAGCGCTAGGACTAGCGGGGGGGTGAACACCGGGGAGCTGTTTTTT
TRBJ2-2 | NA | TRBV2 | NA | CASMELDPNTGELFF | TGTGCCAGCATGGAGCTGGACCCGAACACCGGGGAGCTGTTTTTT
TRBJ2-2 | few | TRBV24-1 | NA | CATSDRGLTGELFF | TGTGCCACCAGTGACAGGGGACTTACCGGGGAGCTGTTTTTT
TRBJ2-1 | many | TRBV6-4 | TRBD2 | CASRLAGGTNEQFF | TGTGCCAGCAGGCTAGCGGGAGGGACCAATGAGCAGTTCTTC
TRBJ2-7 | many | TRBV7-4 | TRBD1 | CASSFDRACEQYF | TGTGCCAGCAGCTTCGACAGGGCCTGCGAGCAGTACTTC
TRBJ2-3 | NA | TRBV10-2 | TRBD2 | CASSPGLAGGIDTQYF | TGCGCCAGCAGCCCGGGACTAGCGGGGGGGATAGATACGCAGTATTTT
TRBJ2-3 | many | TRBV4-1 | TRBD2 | CASRTSGITDTQYF | TGCGCCAGCCGGACTAGCGGGATCACAGATACGCAGTATTTT
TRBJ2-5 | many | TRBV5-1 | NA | CASSLVSGGVETQYF | TGCGCCAGCAGCTTGGTCTCCGGGGGCGTTGAGACCCAGTACTTC
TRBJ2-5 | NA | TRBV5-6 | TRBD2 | CASSLRASGLQETQYF | TGTGCCAGCAGCTTGCGGGCTAGCGGATTGCAAGAGACCCAGTACTTC
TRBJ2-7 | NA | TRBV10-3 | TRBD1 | CAIGQGLTSSYEQYF | TGTGCCATAGGACAGGGGTTGACTAGCAGCTACGAGCAGTACTTC
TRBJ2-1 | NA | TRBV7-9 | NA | CASRKDGGNYNEQFF | TGTGCCAGCAGGAAAGATGGGGGAAACTACAATGAGCAGTTCTTC
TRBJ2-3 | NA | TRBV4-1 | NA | CASSETWSTDTQYF | TGCGCCAGCAGCGAGACCTGGAGCACAGATACGCAGTATTTT